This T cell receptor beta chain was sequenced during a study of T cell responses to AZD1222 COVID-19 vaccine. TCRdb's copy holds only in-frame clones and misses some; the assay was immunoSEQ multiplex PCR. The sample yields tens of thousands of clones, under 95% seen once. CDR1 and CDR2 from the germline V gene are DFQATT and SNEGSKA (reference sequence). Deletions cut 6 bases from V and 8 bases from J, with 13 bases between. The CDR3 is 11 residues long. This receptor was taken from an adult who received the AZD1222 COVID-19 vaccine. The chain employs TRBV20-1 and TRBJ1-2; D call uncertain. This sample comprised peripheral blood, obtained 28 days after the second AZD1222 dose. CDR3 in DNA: TGCAGTGCCATGGCGGGCGGGGGCTACACCTTC. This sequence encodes CSAMAGGGYTF.